Listed below are T cell receptor beta chains from one sample, sequenced in a study of shared clonotypes between healthy human individuals. Profiling relied on immunoSEQ multiplex PCR, and the TCRdb table lists in-frame clones only, not all of them. Of 2 million to 3 million clones in the sample, over 85% were seen once. Sample: naive CD4+ T cells sorted from blood. The receptor set was obtained from a man aged 18 to 29 in good health. Both conserved end residues are part of each CDR3. A D gene is named only where the DNA matches it firmly. Not all rows give a size; the values are once, few, many and, for expanded clones, a class.

>TRBV30|18|NA|TRBD2|TRBJ2-2
CAWNTGTSGGEYTGELFF
TGTGCCTGGAATACCGGGACTAGCGGGGGAGAGTACACCGGGGAGCTGTTTTTT
>TRBV29-1|12|NA|NA|TRBJ2-7
CSVEDQVYEQYF
TGCAGCGTTGAAGATCAGGTCTACGAGCAGTACTTC
>TRBV5-1|14|NA|NA|TRBJ1-1
CASSSTGFRAEAFF
TGCGCCAGCAGTTCCACAGGATTTAGGGCTGAAGCTTTCTTT
>TRBV12-5|16|NA|TRBD2|TRBJ2-7
CASGLGARTSGYEQYF
TGTGCTAGTGGTTTGGGGGCTAGGACTAGCGGCTACGAGCAGTACTTC
>TRBV30|18|NA|TRBD1|TRBJ2-6
CAWSGRTGGVIGANVLTF
TGTGCCTGGAGTGGTCGGACAGGGGGCGTCATTGGGGCCAACGTCCTGACTTTC
>TRBV10-3|13|few|NA|TRBJ1-5
CAISGGDHQPQHF
TGTGCCATCAGTGGGGGTGACCATCAGCCCCAGCATTTT
>TRBV30|15|NA|NA|TRBJ1-3
CAWGGRGLTGNTIYF
TGTGCCTGGGGGGGCCGTGGGCTTACTGGAAACACCATATATTTT
>TRBV9|16|NA|TRBD2|TRBJ2-3
CASSGRTSGADSTQYF
TGTGCCAGCAGCGGAAGGACTAGCGGGGCGGACTCTACGCAGTATTTT
>TRBV19|16|once|NA|TRBJ2-1
CASSTTQGGYYNEQFF
TGTGCCAGTAGTACCACACAGGGAGGGTACTACAATGAGCAGTTCTTC
>TRBV30|14|NA|NA|TRBJ2-2
CAWSVLVNTGELFF
TGTGCCTGGAGTGTACTTGTTAACACCGGGGAGCTGTTTTTT
>TRBV5-4|11|few|NA|TRBJ1-1
CASSSGQSAFF
TGTGCCAGCAGCTCCGGACAATCAGCTTTCTTT
>TRBV7-2|13|NA|NA|TRBJ1-1
CASSSETNTEAFF
TGTGCCAGCAGCTCCGAGACGAACACTGAAGCTTTCTTT
>TRBV5-1|13|NA|NA|TRBJ2-2
CASSMQGSGELFF
TGCGCCAGCAGCATGCAGGGGTCCGGGGAGCTGTTTTTT
>TRBV5-1|14|NA|NA|TRBJ2-5
CASSSTGGRETQYF
TGCGCCAGCAGCTCGACGGGGGGCAGGGAGACCCAGTACTTC
>TRBV29-1|13|NA|NA|TRBJ1-1
CSVELIEGTEAFF
TGCAGCGTTGAGTTAATTGAAGGGACTGAAGCTTTCTTT
>TRBV7-2|13|NA|TRBD2|TRBJ2-7
CASSAGLDNEQYF
TGTGCCAGCAGCGCGGGACTAGATAACGAGCAGTACTTC
>TRBV25-1|14|NA|NA|TRBJ2-7
CASRGGGGSYEQYF
TGTGCTTCGCGAGGGGGGGGTGGAAGCTACGAGCAGTACTTC
>TRBV4-3|18|NA|TRBD1|TRBJ1-5
CASSQVATGDRKDQPQHF
TGCGCCAGCAGCCAAGTTGCGACAGGGGATAGGAAGGATCAGCCCCAGCATTTT
>TRBV27|13|NA|NA|TRBJ2-5
CASSPGVLETQYF
TGTGCCAGCTCCCCAGGGGTCCTAGAGACCCAGTACTTC
>TRBV30|8|NA|NA|TRBJ2-1
CAFNEQFF
TGTGCCTTTAATGAGCAGTTCTTC
>TRBV7-2|15|NA|TRBD2|TRBJ2-1
CASSASGGAYNEQFF
TGTGCCAGCAGCGCCAGCGGGGGGGCCTACAATGAGCAGTTCTTC
>TRBV7-9|13|few|NA|TRBJ1-5
CASTSGSNQPQHF
TGTGCCAGCACCTCCGGGAGCAATCAGCCCCAGCATTTT
>TRBV5-1|16|once|NA|TRBJ2-7
CASSSPPGTGDYEQYF
TGCGCCAGCAGCTCTCCCCCCGGGACCGGGGACTACGAGCAGTACTTC
>TRBV4-1|15|NA|TRBD1|TRBJ2-5
CASSQPDRDMETQYF
TGCGCCAGCAGCCAGCCGGACAGGGACATGGAGACCCAGTACTTC
>TRBV4-1|14|NA|NA|TRBJ2-1
CASSRLSPNNEQFF
TGCGCCAGCAGTCGACTCTCTCCTAACAATGAGCAGTTCTTC
>TRBV5-6|16|NA|NA|TRBJ2-4
CASSLTGKLAKNIQYF
TGTGCCAGCAGCTTGACAGGAAAACTAGCCAAAAACATTCAGTACTTC
>TRBV19|15|NA|TRBD2|TRBJ2-3
CASSNSGGLTDTQYF
TGTGCCAGTAGTAATAGCGGGGGACTCACAGATACGCAGTATTTT
>TRBV14|19|NA|NA|TRBJ1-2
CASSQDRGWGKGMMNGYTF
TGTGCCAGCAGCCAAGATCGAGGATGGGGGAAGGGGATGATGAATGGCTACACCTTC
>TRBV6-1|15|NA|TRBD1|TRBJ2-6
CASTAITGGRPVLTF
TGTGCCAGCACTGCCATAACAGGGGGACGTCCCGTCCTGACTTTC
>TRBV29-1|14|NA|NA|TRBJ2-7
CSVGAQGNVYEQYF
TGCAGCGTTGGCGCTCAGGGAAATGTCTACGAGCAGTACTTC
>TRBV7-9|16|NA|NA|TRBJ1-6
CASSLVGTAHNSPLHF
TGTGCCAGCAGCTTAGTCGGGACGGCGCATAATTCACCCCTCCACTTT
>TRBV5-1|16|NA|TRBD2|TRBJ2-1
CASSKEGGSSYNEQFF
TGCGCCAGCAGCAAGGAGGGCGGGAGCAGCTACAATGAGCAGTTCTTC
>TRBV10-3|13|NA|TRBD2|TRBJ2-5
CAISVTSAETQYF
TGTGCCATCAGTGTGACTAGCGCTGAGACCCAGTACTTC
>TRBV28|18|NA|NA|TRBJ2-3
CASRRITGLGREVDTQYF
TGTGCCAGCAGAAGAATCACGGGATTGGGCCGGGAAGTGGATACGCAGTATTTT
>TRBV11-2|14|NA|NA|TRBJ2-5
CASSFGALGQTQYF
TGTGCCAGCAGCTTCGGGGCCCTCGGACAGACCCAGTACTTC
>TRBV20-1|10|NA|NA|TRBJ2-1
CSATANEQFF
TGCAGTGCTACGGCCAATGAGCAGTTCTTC
>TRBV6-6|15|NA|TRBD1|TRBJ1-2
CASSRQGASVDGYTF
TGTGCCAGCAGTCGACAGGGAGCCTCGGTCGATGGCTACACCTTC
>TRBV2|17|NA|NA|TRBJ2-5
CASSEVWKVGTYETQYF
TGTGCCAGCAGTGAAGTATGGAAGGTCGGGACATACGAGACCCAGTACTTC
>TRBV9|14|NA|TRBD1|TRBJ1-1
CASSTQGAGTEAFF
TGTGCCAGCAGCACTCAGGGGGCAGGGACTGAAGCTTTCTTT
>TRBV2|14|NA|NA|TRBJ2-5
CASTSRGPRETQYF
TGTGCCAGCACCTCTCGAGGGCCTCGGGAGACCCAGTACTTC
>TRBV7-2|15|NA|NA|TRBJ1-3
CASSLTWISGNTIYF
TGTGCCAGCAGCCTCACATGGATCTCTGGAAACACCATATATTTT
>TRBV5-1|14|NA|NA|TRBJ2-3
CASSLTSTTDTQYF
TGCGCCAGCAGTCTTACTAGTACCACAGATACGCAGTATTTT
>TRBV28|16|NA|TRBD1|TRBJ2-5
CASSSGSRGQEETQYF
TGTGCCAGCAGCTCCGGGTCAAGGGGGCAGGAAGAGACCCAGTACTTC
>TRBV5-1|13|once|NA|TRBJ2-7
CASSQGQLYEQYF
TGCGCCAGCAGCCAGGGACAACTCTACGAGCAGTACTTC
>TRBV5-1|17|NA|TRBD2|TRBJ2-1
CASSLFRAGEEYNEQFF
TGCGCCAGCAGCTTGTTCCGAGCGGGAGAAGAATACAATGAGCAGTTCTTC